By proportion, the clone carrying this T cell receptor beta chain is medium-sized. No antigen is known for it. These data belong to a study of neurological immune-mediated disorders. Broader study findings: HTLV-1-associated myelopathy showed the most TCR clonal expansion; multiple sclerosis the least, below healthy controls.

As for time point: technical triplicate 2. For the unsorted libraries, 2 million PBMCs stored at -80 C served as input. CDR1 is SQVTM, CDR2 ANQGSEA, per germline. CDR3 length: 15 amino acids. V dropped 4 bases and J dropped 3 bases, with 18 bases sitting between them. The cDNA was synthesized by 5'RACE incorporating 10-nucleotide random UMIs. The output of every sequencing run exceeded 170 million TCR-beta sequences, derived from 15-18 subjects. MiXCR was run by TCRdb on the 5' RACE reads, yielding one entry per CDR3 protein. Found here are about 59,000 distinct CDR3 sequences, approximately 25% of them singletons; the top ten hold roughly 4.5%.

The receptor's source is a man between 60 and 75 years old with HTLV-1-associated myelopathy (HAM/TSP). Sequenced: PBMCs. This sequence joins TRBV29-1 and TRBJ1-2; a weak D match, TRBD1 (5 bases). DNA of the CDR3: TGCAGCGTTGTGGGGGGAGCCCACCACGACTATGGCTACACCTTC. This encodes CSVVGGAHHDYGYTF.